What follows are 7 T cell receptor beta chains derived from one specimen sequenced in a study of vaccination and CD4 T cells after COVID-19. TCRdb called the PCR reads again in MiXCR, with one record for every CDR3 protein. The table lists 20,000 to 25,000 distinct CDR3 sequences, about 50% of them singletons. The source material was CD4+ T cells from blood, sampled before SARS-CoV-2 vaccination. Receptor source: a human donor who had recovered from COVID-19.

This chain links TRBV6-1 with TRBJ1-1; D is possibly TRBD1 (5 bases). The germline gives CDR1 MNHNS, CDR2 SASEGT. The CDR3 has 16 residues. Trimming shortened V by 6 bases and J by 1 base, and 18 bases separated the two germline ends. CDR3 sequence (DNA): TGTGCCAGCAGCCGACTCCCAGGGACTGGGAACACTGAAGCTTTCTTT. Amino acid sequence: CASSRLPGTGNTEAFF.

This clonotype has only a few counts. This chain connects TRBV20-1 to TRBJ2-3; no firm D call. Trimming pared 3 bases from V and 2 bases from J, leaving 12 bases between. Looked up from germline, CDR1 is DFQATT and CDR2 is SNEGSKA (reference sequence). The CDR3 is 14 amino acids. Written as DNA, the CDR3 is TGCAGTGCTAGGGGGATTCGCGACACAGATACGCAGTATTTT. This codes for CSARGIRDTDTQYF.

The V call is TRBV11-3, the J call TRBJ1-1; D call uncertain. V dropped 2 bases and J dropped 6 bases, with 10 bases sitting between them. The CDR3 sequence is 13 residues long. Germline-derived CDR1 and CDR2 are SGHNT and YENEEA. The CDR3 loop is CASSLSNSAEAFF. CDR3 coding DNA: TGTGCCAGCAGCTTATCTAATTCTGCTGAAGCTTTCTTT.

In its sample, this clonotype was seen a few times. The V call is TRBV20-1, the J call TRBJ1-5; D possibly corresponds to TRBD1 (5 bases). In germline, CDR1 is DFQATT, CDR2 SNEGSKA (reference sequence). The ends were cut back, 6 bases at V and 5 bases at J, with 14 bases in the middle. This CDR3 is 13 amino acids long. The CDR3 nucleotides are TGCAGTGCAGATGACAGTGGGGATCAGCCCCAGCATTTT. It specifies CSADDSGDQPQHF.

The J gene is TRBJ2-7, the V gene TRBV27; 10 nucleotides match TRBD1. V lost 6 bases and J lost 3; bases outside the gene matches: 8. The germline V gene encodes CDR1 MNHEY and CDR2 SMNVEV (reference sequence). This CDR3 has 15 amino acids. The CDR3 DNA reads TGTGCCAGCAGCGATCCGGGACAGGGGTTCTACGAGCAGTACTTC. As protein: CASSDPGQGFYEQYF.

Here the CDR3 reads CASSPGLAGRTDTQYF. For the CDR3, the DNA is TGTGCCAGCAGCCCGGGACTAGCGGGACGAACAGATACGCAGTATTTT. The chain couples TRBV12-3 or TRBV12-4 to TRBJ2-3, with TRBD2 identical over 13 bases. The CDR3 length is 16 residues. V shed 6 bases, J shed 3 bases, and the junction held 6 bases outside the gene matches.

The chain employs TRBV7-9 and TRBJ2-7; weak D call: TRBD2 (7 bases). Trimming removed 1 base from V and 4 bases from J, with 11 bases in between. This CDR3 spans 14 amino acids. In germline, CDR1 is SEHNR, CDR2 FQNEAQ (reference sequence). CDR3 coding DNA: TGTGCCAGCAGCTTAGGGGCGGGGGCATACGAGCAGTACTTC. Translated, it gives CASSLGAGAYEQYF.